This paragraph reports one T cell receptor (beta chain). What it recognizes is unknown. These data originate in a study of CD8 T cells in ankylosing spondylitis. Study results and limitations: As reported, disease-linked clones showed significant enrichment in matched ankylosing spondylitis synovial fluid.

For TCR beta, libraries came from quantitative 5'-RACE with molecular barcodes. Each CDR3 protein gets one entry after TCRdb re-called the 5' RACE reads with MiXCR. The sample yields 250,000 to 400,000 distinct CDR3 sequences, approximately 10% seen once. This sequence was found in a female donor with ankylosing spondylitis or in good health (not recorded which). Sequenced: blood, either unsorted or a sorted T cell fraction (not recorded which).

CDR3 amino acids: CASTVGGAGELFF. The CDR3 nucleotides read TGTGCCAGCACGGTTGGGGGGGCCGGGGAGCTGTTTTTT. V and J are TRBV12-3 or TRBV12-4 and TRBJ2-2; 7 bases are shared with TRBD2. The CDR3 covers 13 residues. Trimming took 7 bases from V and 6 from J; bases not matched to a gene: 5.